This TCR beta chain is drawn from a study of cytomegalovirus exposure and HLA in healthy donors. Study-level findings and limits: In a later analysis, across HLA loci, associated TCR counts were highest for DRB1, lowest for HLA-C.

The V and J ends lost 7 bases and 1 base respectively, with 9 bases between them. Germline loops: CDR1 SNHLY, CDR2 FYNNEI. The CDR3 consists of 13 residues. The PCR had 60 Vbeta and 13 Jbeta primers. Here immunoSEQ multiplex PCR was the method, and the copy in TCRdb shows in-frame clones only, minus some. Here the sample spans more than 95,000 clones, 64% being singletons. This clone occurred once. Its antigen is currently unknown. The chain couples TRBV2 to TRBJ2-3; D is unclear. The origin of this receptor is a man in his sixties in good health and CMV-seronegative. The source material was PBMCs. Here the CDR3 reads CASIFPGTDTQYF. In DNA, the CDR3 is TGTGCCAGCATATTCCCCGGCACAGATACGCAGTATTTT.